The entry below describes one T cell receptor beta chain. Antigen: not known. Sequencing targeted expressed TCRB transcripts, as all isolated RNA had been reverse transcribed. TCRdb's table, derived via immunoSEQ multiplex PCR, lists solely in-frame clones and lacks some. The repertoire has roughly 340,000 clones, 10% to 15% of them found once; the top ten carry 0.0085% to 0.012%. This specimen comes from a study of beta chain features in type 1 diabetes. The V gene's germline CDR1 is SNHLY and CDR2 FYNNEI. The CDR3 has 15 amino acids. Trimming removed 5 bases at V and 2 bases at J, with 13 bases between. General study results and limits: A pattern of fewer insertions and more deletions at VDJ junctions was seen in type 1 diabetes patients. Moderate but significant shortening of TCRB CDR3s was recorded in all four CD4+ subsets from Type 1 diabetes patients.

This clonotype was obtained from a woman aged 18-29 years with type 1 diabetes. The chain joins TRBV2 to TRBJ1-5; D is undetermined. The sequencing sample was made of naive CD4+ T cells from blood. CDR3 nucleotide sequence: TGTGCCAGCAGTCTCCAGGTTGATCGCAATCAGCCCCAGCATTTT. Protein: CASSLQVDRNQPQHF.